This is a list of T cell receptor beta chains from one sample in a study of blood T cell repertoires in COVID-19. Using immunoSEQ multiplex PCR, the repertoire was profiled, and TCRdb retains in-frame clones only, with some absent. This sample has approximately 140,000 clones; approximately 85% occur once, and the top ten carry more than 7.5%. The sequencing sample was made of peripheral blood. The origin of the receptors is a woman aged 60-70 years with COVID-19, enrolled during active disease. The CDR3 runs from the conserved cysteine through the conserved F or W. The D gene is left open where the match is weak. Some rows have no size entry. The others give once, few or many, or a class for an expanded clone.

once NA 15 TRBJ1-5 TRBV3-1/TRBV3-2 TGTGCCAGCAGCCCCACATCAGCGCGCGGTCAGCCCCAGCATTTT CASSPTSARGQPQHF
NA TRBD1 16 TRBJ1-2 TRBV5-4 TGTGCCAGCGCTTCGGGACAGGGGGTCCCCTATAGAGGCTACACCTTC CASASGQGVPYRGYTF
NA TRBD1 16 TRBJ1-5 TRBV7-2 TGTGCCAGCAGCTTAGTAGGGACAGATAGCAATCAGCCCCAGCATTTT CASSLVGTDSNQPQHF
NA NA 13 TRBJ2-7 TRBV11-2 TGTGCCAGCAGCCCACAGGGTCGAGACGAGCAGTACTTC CASSPQGRDEQYF
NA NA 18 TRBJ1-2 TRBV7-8 TGTGCCAGCAGCTTAAGACGGCAGGGCTTTGGGGCTAACTATGGCTACACCTTC CASSLRRQGFGANYGYTF
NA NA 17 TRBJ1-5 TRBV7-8 TGTGCCAGCAGCTTAGGCGTACAGGGTCCGCGGGGGCAGCCCCAGCATTTT CASSLGVQGPRGQPQHF
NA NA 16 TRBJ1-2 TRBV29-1 TGCAGCGTTGAAGTGAAGAGCGCGACAGGTATTTATGGCTACACCTTC CSVEVKSATGIYGYTF
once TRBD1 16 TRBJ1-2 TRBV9 TGTGCCAGCAGCGTAGGAGACAGGGGCGCGAGCTATGGCTACACCTTC CASSVGDRGASYGYTF
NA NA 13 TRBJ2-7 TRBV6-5 TGTGCCAGCAGAAGCCCGGCGGTGCGCGAGCAGTACTTC CASRSPAVREQYF
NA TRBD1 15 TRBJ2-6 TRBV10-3 TGTGCCATCGCTAGCAGGGGGCCCGGGGCCAACGTCCTGACTTTC CAIASRGPGANVLTF
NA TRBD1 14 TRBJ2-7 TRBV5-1 TGCGCCAGCAGCACGACAGGGGCACCCTACGAGCAGTACTTC CASSTTGAPYEQYF
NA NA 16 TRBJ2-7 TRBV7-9 TGTGCCAGCAGCCTAAGGCAGGCGTCAACCTTCTACGAGCAGTACTTC CASSLRQASTFYEQYF
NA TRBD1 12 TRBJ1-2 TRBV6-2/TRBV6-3 TGTGCCAGCAGTTACCGGGACAGGGGCTACACCTTC CASSYRDRGYTF
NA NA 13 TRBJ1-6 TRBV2 TGTGCCAGCAGCCCGGTCCCAAATTCACCCCTCCACTTT CASSPVPNSPLHF
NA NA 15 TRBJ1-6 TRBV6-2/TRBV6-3 TGTGCCAGCAGTTACTTGTCAGGGGATAATTCACCCCTCCACTTT CASSYLSGDNSPLHF
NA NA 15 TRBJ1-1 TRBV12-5 TGTGCTAGTGGTCTCGGAGGGGCTGGGAACACTGAAGCTTTCTTT CASGLGGAGNTEAFF
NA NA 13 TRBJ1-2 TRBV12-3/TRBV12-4 TGTGCCAGCAGTTCCCACAGCAGCTATGGCTACACCTTC CASSSHSSYGYTF
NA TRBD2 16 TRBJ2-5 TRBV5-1 TGCGCCAGCAGCTTGGGGGCTAGCGGGGGTCAAGAGACCCAGTACTTC CASSLGASGGQETQYF
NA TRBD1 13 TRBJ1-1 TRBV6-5 TGTGCCAGCAACCGGGACAGGGGGTCGGGAGCTTTCTTT CASNRDRGSGAFF
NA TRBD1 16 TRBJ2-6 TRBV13 TGTGCCAGCAGCGGGGACAGGGGTTCCGGGGCCAACGTCCTGACTTTC CASSGDRGSGANVLTF
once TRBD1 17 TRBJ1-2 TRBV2 TGTGCCAGCCCCACGACCGTCCGGGACAGGGTCCACTATGGCTACACCTTC CASPTTVRDRVHYGYTF
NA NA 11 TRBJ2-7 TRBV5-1 TGCGCCAGCAGCTTCTCTCGCGAGCAGTACTTC CASSFSREQYF
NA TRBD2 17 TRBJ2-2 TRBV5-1 TGCGCCAGCAGCTTAGCCGGGACTAGCCCGAACACCGGGGAGCTGTTTTTT CASSLAGTSPNTGELFF
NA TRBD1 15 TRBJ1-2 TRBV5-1 TGCGCCAGCAGTGGTGGGACAGGGGGTAGCTATGGCTACACCTTC CASSGGTGGSYGYTF
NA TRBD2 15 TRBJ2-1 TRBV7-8 TGTGCCAGCAGCTTAAACCCGGGGGGTGAGGATGAGCAGTTCTTC CASSLNPGGEDEQFF
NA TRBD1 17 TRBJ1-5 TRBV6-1 TGTGCCAGCAGTGAAGATGGACAGGGTTTAAGCAATCAGCCCCAGCATTTT CASSEDGQGLSNQPQHF
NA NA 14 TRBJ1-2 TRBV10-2 TGCGCCAGCAGTGAGTCGACAGGATTCTATGGCTACACCTTC CASSESTGFYGYTF
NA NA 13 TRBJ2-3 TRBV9 TGTGCCAGCAGCGTAGCCCCCGGGGATACGCAGTATTTT CASSVAPGDTQYF
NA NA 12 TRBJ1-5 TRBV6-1 TGTGCCAGCTCGGTAGACAATCAGCCCCAGCATTTT CASSVDNQPQHF
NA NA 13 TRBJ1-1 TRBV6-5 TGTGCCAGCAGTTGGACAAGAGTATCTGAAGCTTTCTTT CASSWTRVSEAFF
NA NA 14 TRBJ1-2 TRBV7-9 TGTGCCAGCAGCTTGGGGACTCGGAGCTATGGCTACACCTTC CASSLGTRSYGYTF
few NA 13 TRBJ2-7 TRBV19 TGTGCCAGTAGTCCCCCGAGCTCCTACGAGCAGTACTTC CASSPPSSYEQYF
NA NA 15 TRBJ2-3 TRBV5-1 TGCGCCAGCAGCTTAGGGGGGGTCGGCACAGATACGCAGTATTTT CASSLGGVGTDTQYF
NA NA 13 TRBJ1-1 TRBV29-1 TGCAGCGTTGAAGGACAGATGAACACTGAAGCTTTCTTT CSVEGQMNTEAFF
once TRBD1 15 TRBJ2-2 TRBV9 TGTGCCAGCAGTCCGACAGGGGGATACACCGGGGAGCTGTTTTTT CASSPTGGYTGELFF
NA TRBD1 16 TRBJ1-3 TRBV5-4 TGTGCCAGCAGCTCGGGGACAGGGGCCTCTGGAAACACCATATATTTT CASSSGTGASGNTIYF
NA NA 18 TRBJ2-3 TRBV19 TGTGCCAGTAGTTTGGGGGGTGGTTGGCGGGTTGGCACAGATACGCAGTATTTT CASSLGGGWRVGTDTQYF
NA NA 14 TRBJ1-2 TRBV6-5 TGTGCCAGCAGTTCCACTCCCCGCGGGGGTAGCTACACCTTC CASSSTPRGGSYTF
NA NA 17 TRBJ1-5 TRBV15 TGTGCCACCAGCAGAGGTCAGGGGTTTGGAGGCAATCAGCCCCAGCATTTT CATSRGQGFGGNQPQHF
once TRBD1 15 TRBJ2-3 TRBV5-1 TGCGCCAGCAGCTTGGCGACAGGGGACACAGATACGCAGTATTTT CASSLATGDTDTQYF
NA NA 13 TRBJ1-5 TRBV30 TGTGCCTGGAGAGAGGGATCTAATCAGCCCCAGCATTTT CAWREGSNQPQHF
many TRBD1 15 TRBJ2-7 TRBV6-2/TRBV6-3 TGTGCCAGCAGCTCCGGGACAGGGGATTACTACGAGCAGTACTTC CASSSGTGDYYEQYF
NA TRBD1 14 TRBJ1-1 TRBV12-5 TGTGCTAGTGGTTTGGGACAGGGAAAAACTGAAGCTTTCTTT CASGLGQGKTEAFF
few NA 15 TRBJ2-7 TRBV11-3 TGTGCCAGCACCCACAGGGCGTTTCATTCCTACGAGCAGTACTTC CASTHRAFHSYEQYF
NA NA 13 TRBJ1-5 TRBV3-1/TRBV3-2 TGTGCCAGCAGCCAAGAAAGGGGTCAAGCCCAGCATTTT CASSQERGQAQHF
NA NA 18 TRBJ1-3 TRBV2 TGTGCCAGCAGTGATCAGGGGTTCGGTCCCAACTCTGGAAACACCATATATTTT CASSDQGFGPNSGNTIYF
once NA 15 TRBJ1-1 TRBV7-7 TGTGCTAGCAGCCGTCGGGGGGAGGTCTACACTGAAGCTTTCTTT CASSRRGEVYTEAFF
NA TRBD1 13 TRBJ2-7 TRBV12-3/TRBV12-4 TGTGCCAGCAGGGGACAGGGTCCCTACGAGCAGTACTTC CASRGQGPYEQYF
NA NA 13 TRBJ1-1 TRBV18 TGTGCCAGCTCACCACGAGAGAACACTGAAGCTTTCTTT CASSPRENTEAFF